These 27 T cell receptor beta chains originate from one sample sequenced in a study of CD8 T cells in ankylosing spondylitis. TCRdb processed the 5' RACE reads anew with MiXCR; each CDR3 protein has one entry. The sample records under 450,000 distinct CDR3 sequences, roughly 20% being singletons. Sequencing was performed on blood, either unsorted or a sorted T cell fraction (not recorded which). These receptors were obtained from a male donor with ankylosing spondylitis or in good health (not recorded which).

This chain joins TRBV4-2 and TRBJ2-5; 7 nucleotides agree with TRBD2. V trimming: 1 base; J trimming: 5 bases; junction bases outside the gene matches: 4. Germline CDR1 reads LGHNA; CDR2 reads YNFKEQ. The CDR3 is 14 residues long. The DNA for the CDR3 is TGTGCCAGCAGCCAAGTAGCGGGTGATGAGACCCAGTACTTC. It codes for CASSQVAGDETQYF.

The chain employs TRBV2 and TRBJ1-1; no clear D. V was pared by 10 bases and J by 5 bases, with 11 bases between. From germline, CDR1 is SNHLY and CDR2 FYNNEI. CDR3 length: 11 residues. This CDR3 reads CAIFRRTEAFF. Here the CDR3 DNA reads TGTGCCATTTTTAGGCGTACTGAAGCTTTCTTT.

This clonotype was found a few times. The chain is built from TRBV21-1 and TRBJ2-7; the D call of TRBD2 is as the table states it, not checked on the DNA. TRBV21-1 is listed as a pseudogene. This CDR3 spans 16 amino acids. CDR3 sequence: CASSKVPSGGAYEQYF. In DNA, the CDR3 is TGTGCCAGCAGCAAAGTCCCTAGCGGGGGGGCCTACGAGCAGTACTTC.

The chain links TRBV29-1 to TRBJ2-1, with D tentatively TRBD1 or TRBD2 (5 bases each). Germline CDR1 reads SQVTM; CDR2 reads ANQGSEA. Trimming cost V 0 bases and J 3 bases, with 24 bases left between them. The CDR3 has 19 amino acids. CDR3 residues: CSVEDGGLDLPSLYNEQFF. The CDR3 DNA follows: TGCAGCGTTGAAGATGGGGGTCTTGATCTTCCCTCCCTCTACAATGAGCAGTTCTTC.

This clonotype was picked up a small number of times. The V call is TRBV12-3 or TRBV12-4, the J call TRBJ2-7; no clear D. The CDR3 is 13 residues long. V lost 6 bases and J lost 2, with 11 bases in between. The CDR3, as DNA: TGTGCCAGCAGCCCAGTCTATACCTACGAGCAGTACTTC. As protein: CASSPVYTYEQYF.

As DNA, the CDR3 is TGTGCCAGCAGCGATGCAGGGGCGGGCACAGATACGCAGTATTTT. This translates into CASSDAGAGTDTQYF. The rearrangement uses TRBV9 and TRBJ2-3; D is perhaps TRBD1 (6 bases). Trimming took off 3 bases at V and 1 base at J, with 12 bases between the two ends. Germline CDR1 and CDR2: SGDLS and YYNGEE. The CDR3 totals 15 residues.

This clonotype was recorded at least ten times. The chain uses TRBV27 and TRBJ2-1; weak D call: TRBD1 (6 bases). The CDR3 runs 12 residues. The germline CDR1 and CDR2 sequences are MNHEY and SMNVEV (reference sequence). Trimming pared 5 bases from V and 7 bases from J, leaving 9 bases between. This chain's CDR3 is CASSIQGNEQFF. CDR3 DNA sequence: TGTGCCAGCAGTATCCAGGGGAATGAGCAGTTCTTC.

The chain couples TRBV20-1 to TRBJ2-7, with 8 bases fitting TRBD1. The V segment lost 0 bases and the J segment 3 bases; nucleotides outside the gene matches: 13. The CDR3 loop spans 17 amino acids. Germline CDR1 and CDR2: DFQATT and SNEGSKA (reference sequence). The CDR3: CSARDPRGQVDFYEQYF. In nucleotides, the CDR3 is TGCAGTGCTAGAGATCCTCGGGGACAGGTAGATTTCTACGAGCAGTACTTC.

The J gene is TRBJ2-5, the V gene TRBV27; the D gene is possibly TRBD2 (6 bases). CDR3 length equals 15 residues. Germline assignment: CDR1 MNHEY and CDR2 SMNVEV (reference sequence). The V and J ends lost 4 bases and 1 base respectively, with 13 bases between them. CDR3 amino acids: CASSSTGGAQETQYF. The CDR3 DNA is TGTGCCAGCAGTTCGACCGGGGGAGCCCAAGAGACCCAGTACTTC.

The gene calls are TRBV11-2 and TRBJ2-1; maybe TRBD2 (6 bases). With 6 bases removed from V and 3 bases from J, the gap between germline ends came to 15 bases. The length of the CDR3 is 15 residues. Germline CDR1 and CDR2: SGHAT and FQNNGV. This chain's CDR3 is CASRSNGEVYNEQFF. The CDR3 coding sequence is TGTGCCAGCAGGTCAAACGGGGAGGTCTACAATGAGCAGTTCTTC.

The chain employs TRBV9 and TRBJ1-2, with a possible D match to TRBD1 (5 bases). V was clipped by 4 bases and J by 8 bases, with 24 bases between them. Germline values: CDR1 SGDLS, CDR2 YYNGEE. This CDR3 spans 16 amino acids. DNA of the CDR3: TGTGCCAGCAGCCTTAATTGGGGGGAGGCTTGGAGAGGCTACACCTTC. Encoded protein: CASSLNWGEAWRGYTF.

This clonotype has only a few counts. This chain connects TRBV6-1 to TRBJ2-1; 7 nucleotides align to TRBD2. Unmatched junction bases numbered 5, after V lost 3 bases and J lost 0 bases. The CDR3 has 16 residues. Germline CDR1 and CDR2: MNHNS and SASEGT. CDR3 sequence reads: CASSEASGYSYNEQFF. CDR3 nucleotide sequence: TGTGCCAGCAGTGAGGCTAGCGGCTACTCCTACAATGAGCAGTTCTTC.

This clonotype has more than one count but fewer than ten. The CDR3 DNA sequence: TGTGCCAGTAGACAGAAGTACCAAGAGACCCAGTACTTC. Translation gives CASRQKYQETQYF. The chain recombines TRBV19 with TRBJ2-5; D unresolved. This CDR3 contains 13 residues. Looked up from germline, CDR1 is LNHDA and CDR2 is SQIVND (reference sequence). The V and J ends lost 6 bases and 0 bases respectively, with 8 bases between them.

The chain is built from TRBV7-3 and TRBJ1-1, with D unclear. The length of the CDR3 is 14 residues. CDR1 and CDR2 from the germline V gene are SGHTA and FQGTGA. The germline V and J ends were trimmed by 0 bases and 4 bases, with 9 bases remaining between them. CDR3 sequence (DNA): TGTGCCAGCAGCTTAACGTACGGTATCACTGAAGCTTTCTTT. Amino acid sequence: CASSLTYGITEAFF.

V usage is TRBV7-9 and J usage is TRBJ2-7; tentative D call: TRBD1 (5 bases). The CDR3 contains 16 residues. Trimming took off 2 bases at V and 7 bases at J, with 21 bases between the two ends. Germline lookup yields CDR1 SEHNR and CDR2 FQNEAQ (reference sequence). The chain's CDR3 is CASSLFLRGWAEEQYF. CDR3 nucleotides: TGTGCCAGCAGCTTATTCCTAAGGGGATGGGCGGAAGAGCAGTACTTC.

The V and J genes are TRBV20-1 and TRBJ2-1, with TRBD2 matching over 12 bases. The germline V gene has CDR1 DFQATT and CDR2 SNEGSKA (reference sequence). Trimming at V came to 4 bases and at J to 9 bases, leaving 10 bases not matched to a gene. This CDR3 contains 15 residues. The CDR3 DNA follows: TGCAGTGCTACCGATCTAGCGGGGGGGCCGATTGAGCAGTTCTTC. Amino acid sequence: CSATDLAGGPIEQFF.

The CDR3 DNA sequence: TGTGCCAGCAGTTCCAGACAGGGGATATACAATGAGCAGTTCTTC. Translated, it gives CASSSRQGIYNEQFF. This rearrangement joins TRBV27 to TRBJ2-1; TRBD1 matches 8 bases. The CDR3 sequence is 15 residues long. The V gene's germline CDR1 is MNHEY and CDR2 SMNVEV (reference sequence). Trimming took 4 bases from V and 4 from J; bases not matched to a gene: 6.

The rearrangement joins TRBV29-1 to TRBJ2-1; D gene uncertain. Germline V lookup: CDR1 SQVTM, CDR2 ANQGSEA. V gave up 4 bases and J gave up 8 bases, with 12 bases separating them. This CDR3 spans 12 amino acids. For the CDR3, the DNA is TGCAGCGTTGTTACGGGCCGGGATGAGCAGTTCTTC. This gives the protein CSVVTGRDEQFF.

The table lists this clonotype with a few counts. V gene TRBV6-1 combines with J gene TRBJ2-7; weak D call: TRBD1 (6 bases). The CDR3 runs to 14 residues. CDR1 MNHNS and CDR2 SASEGT come from the germline V gene. Trimming removed 6 bases at V and 0 bases at J, with 12 bases between. CDR3 coding DNA: TGTGCCAGCAGACGGACAGAGAACTCCTACGAGCAGTACTTC. As protein: CASRRTENSYEQYF.

This clonotype occurred a few times. The V and J genes are TRBV6-5 and TRBJ2-7, with D perhaps assigned TRBD1 or TRBD2 (6 bases each). This CDR3 region has 16 residues. The germline V gene has CDR1 MNHEY and CDR2 SVGAGI. Trimming took 0 bases from V and 4 from J, leaving 16 bases between them. The CDR3 protein is CASSYSWGADSYEQYF. CDR3 nucleotides: TGTGCCAGCAGTTACTCTTGGGGGGCCGATTCATACGAGCAGTACTTC.

This clonotype turned up a few times. The rearrangement joins TRBV30 to TRBJ2-3, with 8 bases lining up with TRBD2. This CDR3 is 15 amino acids long. V shed 5 bases, J shed 2 bases, and the junction held 9 bases outside the gene matches. Germline assignment: CDR1 GTSNPN and CDR2 SVGIG (reference sequence). The CDR3 DNA reads as TGTGCCTGGGCCTCCGGGGGGGCGTTCACAGATACGCAGTATTTT. Its protein is CAWASGGAFTDTQYF.

This clonotype was seen repeatedly, ten times or more. The CDR3 DNA reads as TGCAGTGCTAGAGGGGATAGCGGGGGGTACGAGCAGTACTTC. Its translation is CSARGDSGGYEQYF. The gene calls are TRBV20-1 and TRBJ2-7; the match to TRBD2 covers 10 bases. Per the germline V gene, CDR1 is DFQATT and CDR2 is SNEGSKA (reference sequence). J gave up 4 bases and V 1 base, and 4 bases lay outside the gene matches. The CDR3 has 14 residues.

This rearrangement joins TRBV12-3 or TRBV12-4 to TRBJ2-5, with a weak D call TRBD2 (6 bases). V was clipped by 4 bases and J by 4 bases, with 13 bases between them. CDR3 length: 14 residues. The CDR3: CASSSGGFRETQYF. For the CDR3, the DNA is TGTGCCAGCAGTTCTGGGGGGTTTAGAGAGACCCAGTACTTC.

This clonotype was counted at least ten times. The chain has TRBV12-3 or TRBV12-4 and TRBJ2-5; TRBD2 is a possible D gene (6 bases). The CDR3 contains 13 residues. V lost 6 bases to trimming and J lost 4 bases, with 12 bases between them. DNA for the CDR3: TGTGCCAGCAGCCCCGGGGGACCAGAGACCCAGTACTTC. It specifies CASSPGGPETQYF.

This chain connects TRBV5-1 to TRBJ2-7; D is ambiguous. Germline assignment: CDR1 SGHRS and CDR2 YFSETQ. The CDR3 is 14 residues long. The ends were cut back, 0 bases at V and 1 base at J, with 8 bases in the middle. CDR3 sequence: CASSLDSSSYEQYF. The CDR3 DNA reads as TGCGCCAGCAGCTTGGATTCGAGTTCCTACGAGCAGTACTTC.

This chain joins TRBV20-1 and TRBJ2-7; D might be TRBD1 (5 bases). V lost 0 bases and J 3 bases, leaving 12 bases between the germline ends. Per germline, CDR1 DFQATT and CDR2 SNEGSKA (reference sequence). This CDR3 is 14 amino acids long. The DNA for the CDR3 is TGCAGTGCTAGAGATCGACAGATACGCTACGAGCAGTACTTC. Its translation: CSARDRQIRYEQYF.

The V and J genes are TRBV11-2 and TRBJ2-3, with 12 nucleotides matching TRBD2. CDR3 length: 16 residues. Trimming removed 4 bases from V and 5 bases from J; junction bases left unmatched: 7. Per germline, CDR1 SGHAT and CDR2 FQNNGV. CDR3 DNA: TGTGCCAGCAGCTCCGGACTAGCGGGGCTGGGAGATACGCAGTATTTT. Its translation is CASSSGLAGLGDTQYF.